Listed below are T cell receptor beta chains from one sample, sequenced in a study of regulatory T cells in long-lasting Graves disease. One entry per CDR3 protein, called by TCRdb with MiXCR from the multiplex PCR reads. This table has about 450,000 distinct CDR3 sequences, about 20% appearing once. The material was peripheral blood mononuclear cells (PBMCs), obtained when the disease was refractory, from a patient treated with antithyroid drugs. The receptor set was obtained from a female donor with Graves disease. The CDR3 runs from the conserved cysteine through the conserved F or W. A D gene is named only where the DNA matches it firmly. Rows give clone size only sometimes, using once, few, many, or a class for an expanded clone.

j_call: TRBJ2-3
v_call: TRBV7-2
d_call: TRBD1
clone_size: -
cdr3_nt: TGTGCCAGTGGCCAGGGACAGGGGTCAGATACGCAGTATTTT
cdr3_aa: CASGQGQGSDTQYF

j_call: TRBJ2-7
v_call: TRBV5-1
d_call: TRBD2
clone_size: -
cdr3_nt: TGCGCCAGCAGCTATCCCGGGACTAGCCCCCACGAGCAGTACTTC
cdr3_aa: CASSYPGTSPHEQYF

j_call: TRBJ2-7
v_call: TRBV5-5
d_call: TRBD2
clone_size: few
cdr3_nt: TGTGCCAGCAGCTTCCAGCCGGGACTAGCAGTCTACGAGCAGTACTTC
cdr3_aa: CASSFQPGLAVYEQYF

j_call: TRBJ1-1
v_call: TRBV11-2
d_call: -
clone_size: few
cdr3_nt: TGTGCCAGCAGCTTAAGGGGTCCGGCAGGGGAGGACACTGAAGCTTTCTTT
cdr3_aa: CASSLRGPAGEDTEAFF

j_call: TRBJ2-7
v_call: TRBV7-9
d_call: TRBD2
clone_size: -
cdr3_nt: TGTGCCAGCAGTCCAGCGGGAGTTCTCGAGCAGTACTTC
cdr3_aa: CASSPAGVLEQYF

j_call: TRBJ1-4
v_call: TRBV4-1
d_call: -
clone_size: few
cdr3_nt: TGCGCCAGCAGCCAAGTCAGCGGTGCAACTAATGAAAAACTGTTTTTT
cdr3_aa: CASSQVSGATNEKLFF

j_call: TRBJ2-7
v_call: TRBV3-1
d_call: -
clone_size: once
cdr3_nt: TGTGCCAGCAGCCAAGTTGCAGGAGAATTCTACGAGCAGTACTTC
cdr3_aa: CASSQVAGEFYEQYF

j_call: TRBJ2-3
v_call: TRBV28
d_call: TRBD2
clone_size: few
cdr3_nt: TGTGCCAGCAGTTCTCTAGGCGGGAGGGGCACAGATACGCAGTATTTT
cdr3_aa: CASSSLGGRGTDTQYF

j_call: TRBJ2-2
v_call: TRBV9
d_call: -
clone_size: -
cdr3_nt: TGTGCCAGCAGCGTAGACGAGGACGGGGAGCTGTTTTTT
cdr3_aa: CASSVDEDGELFF

j_call: TRBJ2-2
v_call: TRBV6-2/TRBV6-3
d_call: -
clone_size: few
cdr3_nt: TGTGCCAGCAGTTACTCGAGGAAAGTTGCGAACACCGGGGAGCTGTTTTTT
cdr3_aa: CASSYSRKVANTGELFF

j_call: TRBJ2-2
v_call: TRBV5-1
d_call: -
clone_size: -
cdr3_nt: TGCGCCGGAAAGTCAGGGACAACCACCGGGGAGCTGTTTTTT
cdr3_aa: CAGKSGTTTGELFF

j_call: TRBJ2-6
v_call: TRBV7-6
d_call: -
clone_size: few
cdr3_nt: TGTGCCAGCAGCTTAGGACAGGCCTCTGGGGCCAACGTCCTGACTTTC
cdr3_aa: CASSLGQASGANVLTF

j_call: TRBJ2-7
v_call: TRBV9
d_call: -
clone_size: -
cdr3_nt: TGTGCCAGCAGTAAATTGGACAGCTTTTACGAGCAGTACTTC
cdr3_aa: CASSKLDSFYEQYF

j_call: TRBJ2-7
v_call: TRBV28
d_call: -
clone_size: many
cdr3_nt: TGTGCCAGCACCTCACTGGGGCGAGGGGCCTTTACAGAGCAGTACTTC
cdr3_aa: CASTSLGRGAFTEQYF

j_call: TRBJ2-4
v_call: TRBV7-2
d_call: TRBD2
clone_size: many
cdr3_nt: TGTGCCAGCAGCTTAGAGCGGGGTACACTAGCCAAAAACATTCAGTACTTC
cdr3_aa: CASSLERGTLAKNIQYF

j_call: TRBJ2-7
v_call: TRBV10-3
d_call: -
clone_size: -
cdr3_nt: TGTGCCATCAGTGATCCAGCATCCTACGAGCAGTACTTC
cdr3_aa: CAISDPASYEQYF

j_call: TRBJ2-5
v_call: TRBV19
d_call: -
clone_size: -
cdr3_nt: TGTGCCAGTAGTATCGTCGGAGGGGTGGGGCAAGAGACCCAGTACTTC
cdr3_aa: CASSIVGGVGQETQYF

j_call: TRBJ2-7
v_call: TRBV20-1
d_call: TRBD2
clone_size: -
cdr3_nt: TGCAGTGCCAACCAATCCGGGACTAGCGGGAGGGTCGCCTACGAGCAGTACTTC
cdr3_aa: CSANQSGTSGRVAYEQYF

j_call: TRBJ2-5
v_call: TRBV20-1
d_call: -
clone_size: few
cdr3_nt: TGCAGTGCGGTAGCTTGGGAGTTTCAAGAGACCCAGTACTTC
cdr3_aa: CSAVAWEFQETQYF

j_call: TRBJ2-7
v_call: TRBV2
d_call: TRBD2
clone_size: many
cdr3_nt: TGTGCCAGCAGCGGACTAGTCACCTACGAGCAGTACTTC
cdr3_aa: CASSGLVTYEQYF